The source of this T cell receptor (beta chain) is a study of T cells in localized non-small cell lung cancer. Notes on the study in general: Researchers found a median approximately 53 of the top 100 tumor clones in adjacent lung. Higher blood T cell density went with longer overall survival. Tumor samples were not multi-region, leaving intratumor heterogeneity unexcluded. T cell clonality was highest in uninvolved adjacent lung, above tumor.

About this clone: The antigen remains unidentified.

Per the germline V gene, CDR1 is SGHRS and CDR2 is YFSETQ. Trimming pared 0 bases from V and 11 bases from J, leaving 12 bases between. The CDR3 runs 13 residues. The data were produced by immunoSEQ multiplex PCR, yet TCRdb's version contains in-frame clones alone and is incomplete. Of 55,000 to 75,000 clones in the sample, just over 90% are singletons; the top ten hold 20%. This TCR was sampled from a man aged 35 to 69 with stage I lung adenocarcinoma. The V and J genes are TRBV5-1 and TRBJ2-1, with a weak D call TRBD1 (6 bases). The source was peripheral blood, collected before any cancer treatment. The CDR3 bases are TGCGCCAGCAGCTTGGTCCAGGGGACGCAGCAGTTCTTC. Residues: CASSLVQGTQQFF.